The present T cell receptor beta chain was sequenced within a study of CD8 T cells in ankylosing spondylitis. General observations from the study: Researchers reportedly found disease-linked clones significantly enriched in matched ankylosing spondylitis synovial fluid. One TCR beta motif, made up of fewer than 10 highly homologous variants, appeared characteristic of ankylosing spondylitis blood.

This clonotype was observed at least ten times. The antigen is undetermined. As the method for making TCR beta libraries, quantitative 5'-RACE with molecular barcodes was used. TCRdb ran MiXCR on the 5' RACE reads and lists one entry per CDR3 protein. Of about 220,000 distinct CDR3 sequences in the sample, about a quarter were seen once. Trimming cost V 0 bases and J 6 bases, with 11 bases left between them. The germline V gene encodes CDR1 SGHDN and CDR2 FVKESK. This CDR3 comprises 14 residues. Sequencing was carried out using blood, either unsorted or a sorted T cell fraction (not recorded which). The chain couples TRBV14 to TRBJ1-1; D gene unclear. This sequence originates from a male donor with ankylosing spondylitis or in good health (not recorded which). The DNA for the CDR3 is TGTGCCAGCAGCCAAGATCATTCGTCCGCTGAAGCTTTCTTT. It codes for CASSQDHSSAEAFF. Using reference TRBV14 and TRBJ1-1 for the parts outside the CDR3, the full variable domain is EAGVTQFPSHSVIEKGQTVTLRCDPISGHDNLYWYRRVMGKEIKFLLHFVKESKQDESGMPNNRFLAERTGGTYSTLKVQPAELEDSGVYFCASSQDHSSAEAFFGQGTRLTVV.